This T cell receptor beta chain emerged from a study of pediatric ulcerative colitis (dated by TCRdb to the late 2010s). At the level of the whole study: More than five ulcerative colitis patients had pancolitis and two had left-sided colitis, with histology consistent with ulcerative colitis in all. By Pediatric Ulcerative Colitis Activity Index, a couple of patients had mild disease, several had moderate disease and three had acute severe colitis. Nine or ten newly diagnosed, treatment-naive pediatric ulcerative colitis patients and four non-IBD control children each provided paired blood and rectal samples. On the study overall, not on this receptor specifically: Features of the rectal repertoire distinguished controls, mild-moderate colitis patients and acute severe colitis patients, and in acute severe colitis, rectal diversity was reduced because of clonal expansions. Clonal overlap between a subject's own blood and rectum was significantly greater in ulcerative colitis patients than in controls, which suggests more T cell trafficking to inflamed tissue. The healthy control group was small, consisting of only four individuals. A couple of rectal CDR3 clonotypes turned up in every ulcerative colitis patient but in none of the controls. T cells from blood may have been included in the rectal pinch biopsies, particularly in patients with overt colitis. Because the repertoires came from total lymphocyte DNA, rare subsets such as regulatory T cells may have patterns that are not reflected. For technical reasons, blood samples from a couple of patients gave substantially fewer templates, and these samples were excluded from the blood-rectal overlap analysis.

A note on this clone: Which antigen it targets is not known. Base qualities are not provided; no much larger clone lies one nucleotide away. Other DNA sequences from this sample encode an identical CDR3 as well.

Using the immunoSEQ TRB Survey service, rearranged CDR3 beta regions were amplified from genomic DNA with multiplex V and J primers. Survey-level sequencing depth of up to 500,000 reads per sample was used to keep depth equal across samples. Libraries were purified, pooled and sequenced on Illumina technology. The authors' pipeline ran thus. Productive clonality, sample overlap, pairwise scatters, CDR3 beta length, V/D/J gene usage and productiveness were assessed with immunoSEQ online tools. Calculated diversity was defined as the number of unique rearrangements divided by total templates, multiplied by 100, and Shannon and Simpson indices were computed as well. Z-score normalized data were analyzed by principal component analysis with the R prcomp function and the ggbiplot package. Morisita's index was used to quantify the clonal overlap between blood and rectum within each subject. The source is immuneACCESS, and TCRdb retained only in-frame sequences with V and J called. Part of the clones is not carried over; for the studies checked, unresolved V genes explain less than half of this, and the remainder is unexplained. That table is the source of V, J and clone size, and D and trimming were worked out from the DNA. Here the sample has about 36,000 clones; roughly 72% occur a single time. Of the sample, 0.65% to 0.75% is held by the ten largest clones.

One to two pinch biopsies were taken from the rectum for research during colonoscopy. No immunosuppressive medication had been given to the ulcerative colitis patients before the diagnostic colonoscopy. Before DNA isolation, rectal biopsies were subjected to proteinase K digestion. The Wizard kit (Promega) was used to extract genomic DNA from blood and intestinal samples. The germline V gene specifies SGHTS as CDR1 and YDEGEE as CDR2. V loses 5 bases, J loses 0 bases, and the germline ends lie 4 bases apart. Taken from cysteine to phenylalanine, the CDR3 has 12 residues. Only CDR3 DNA is held: 36 bases, read in frame from base 1.

The TCR sequence derives from a boy under 18 with moderate ulcerative colitis. The chain couples TRBV5-8 to TRBJ2-3; too little of a D gene remains to name it. Specimen: gut tissue. The CDR3 loop reads CASSSSTDTQYF. The nucleotide sequence reads as follows: TGTGCCAGCAGTTCGAGCACAGATACGCAGTATTTT.